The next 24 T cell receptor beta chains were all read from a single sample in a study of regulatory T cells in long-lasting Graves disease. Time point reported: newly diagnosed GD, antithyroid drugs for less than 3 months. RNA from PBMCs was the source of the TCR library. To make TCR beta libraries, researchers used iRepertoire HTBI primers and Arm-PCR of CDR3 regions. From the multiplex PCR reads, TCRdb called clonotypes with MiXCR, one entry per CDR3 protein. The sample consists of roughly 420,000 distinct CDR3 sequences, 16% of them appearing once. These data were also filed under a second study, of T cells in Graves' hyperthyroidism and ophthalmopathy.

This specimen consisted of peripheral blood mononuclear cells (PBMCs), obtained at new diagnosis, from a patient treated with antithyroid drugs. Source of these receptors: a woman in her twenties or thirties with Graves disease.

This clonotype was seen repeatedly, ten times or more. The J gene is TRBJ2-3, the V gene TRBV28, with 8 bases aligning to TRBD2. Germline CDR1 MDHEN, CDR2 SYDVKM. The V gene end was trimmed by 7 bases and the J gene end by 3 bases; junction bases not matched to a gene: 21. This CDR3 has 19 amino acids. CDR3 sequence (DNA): TGTGCCAGCACCCCCTTGATTACGAGAAGCGGGAGTCCGACAGATACGCAGTATTTT. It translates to CASTPLITRSGSPTDTQYF.

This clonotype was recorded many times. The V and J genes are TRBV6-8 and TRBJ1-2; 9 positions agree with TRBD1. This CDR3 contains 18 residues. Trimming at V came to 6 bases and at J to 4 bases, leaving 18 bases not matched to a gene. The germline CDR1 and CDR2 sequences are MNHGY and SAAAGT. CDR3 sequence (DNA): TGTGCCAGCAGACCTCCGGAGATACAGGGGGCGTCGAGCTATGGCTACACCTTC. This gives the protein CASRPPEIQGASSYGYTF.

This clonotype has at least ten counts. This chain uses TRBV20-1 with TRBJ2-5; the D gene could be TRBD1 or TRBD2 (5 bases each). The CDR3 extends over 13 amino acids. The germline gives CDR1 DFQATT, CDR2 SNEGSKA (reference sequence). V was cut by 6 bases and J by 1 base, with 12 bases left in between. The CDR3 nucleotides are TGCAGTGCCCGTCGAGGGGTCCAAGAGACCCAGTACTTC. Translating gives CSARRGVQETQYF.

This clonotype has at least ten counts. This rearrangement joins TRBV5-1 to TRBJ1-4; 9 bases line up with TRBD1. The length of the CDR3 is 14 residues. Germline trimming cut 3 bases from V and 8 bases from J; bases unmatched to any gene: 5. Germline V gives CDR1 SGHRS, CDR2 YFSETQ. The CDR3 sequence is CASSWGQGKEKLFF. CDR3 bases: TGCGCCAGCAGCTGGGGACAGGGTAAAGAAAAACTGTTTTTT.

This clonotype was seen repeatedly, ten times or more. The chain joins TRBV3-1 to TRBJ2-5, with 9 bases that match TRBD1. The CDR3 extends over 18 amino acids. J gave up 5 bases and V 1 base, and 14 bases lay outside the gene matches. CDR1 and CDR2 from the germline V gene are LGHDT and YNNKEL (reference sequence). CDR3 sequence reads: CASSQALWGQGNAETQYF. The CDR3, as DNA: TGTGCCAGCAGCCAAGCATTGTGGGGACAGGGAAACGCGGAGACCCAGTACTTC.

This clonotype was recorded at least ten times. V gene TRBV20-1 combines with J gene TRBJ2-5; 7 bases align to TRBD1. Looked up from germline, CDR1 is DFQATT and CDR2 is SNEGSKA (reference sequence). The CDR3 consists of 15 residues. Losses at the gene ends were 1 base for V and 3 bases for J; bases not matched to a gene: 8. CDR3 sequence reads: CSARVPGQRKETQYF. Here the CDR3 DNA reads TGCAGTGCTAGAGTTCCGGGACAGCGAAAAGAGACCCAGTACTTC.

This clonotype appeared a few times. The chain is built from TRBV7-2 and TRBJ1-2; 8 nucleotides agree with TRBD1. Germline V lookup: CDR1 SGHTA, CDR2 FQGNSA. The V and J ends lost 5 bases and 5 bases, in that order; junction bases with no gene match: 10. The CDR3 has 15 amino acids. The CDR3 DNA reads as TGTGCCAGCAGCAGTTTGGGACAGGACCGATATGGCTACACCTTC. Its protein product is CASSSLGQDRYGYTF. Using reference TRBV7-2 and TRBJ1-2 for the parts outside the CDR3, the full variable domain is GAGVSQSPSNKVTEKGKDVELRCDPISGHTALYWYRQSLGQGLEFLIYFQGNSAPDKSGLPSDRFSAERTGGSVSTLTIQRTQQEDSAVYLCASSSLGQDRYGYTFGSGTRLTVV.

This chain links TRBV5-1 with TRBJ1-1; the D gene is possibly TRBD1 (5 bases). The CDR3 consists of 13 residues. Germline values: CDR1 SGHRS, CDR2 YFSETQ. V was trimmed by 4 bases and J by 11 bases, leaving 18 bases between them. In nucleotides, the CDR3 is TGCGCCAGCAGCGAAGGGGATTCGGTGGGGGCTTTCTTT. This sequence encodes CASSEGDSVGAFF. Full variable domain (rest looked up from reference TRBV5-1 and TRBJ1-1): KAGVTQTPRYLIKTRGQQVTLSCSPISGHRSVSWYQQTPGQGLQFLFEYFSETQRNKGNFPGRFSGRQFSNSRSEMNVSTLELGDSALYLCASSEGDSVGAFFGQGTRLTVV.

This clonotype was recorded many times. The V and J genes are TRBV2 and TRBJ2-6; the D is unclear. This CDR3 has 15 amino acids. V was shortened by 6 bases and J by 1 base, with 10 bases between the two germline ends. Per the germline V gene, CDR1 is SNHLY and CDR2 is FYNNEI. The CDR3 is CASRGRMSGANVLTF. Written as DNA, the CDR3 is TGTGCCAGCAGGGGCAGGATGTCTGGGGCCAACGTCCTGACTTTC. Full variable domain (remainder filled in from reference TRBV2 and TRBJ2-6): EPEVTQTPSHQVTQMGQEVILRCVPISNHLYFYWYRQILGQKVEFLVSFYNNEISEKSEIFDDQFSVERPDGSNFTLKIRSTKLEDSAMYFCASRGRMSGANVLTFGAGSRLTVL.

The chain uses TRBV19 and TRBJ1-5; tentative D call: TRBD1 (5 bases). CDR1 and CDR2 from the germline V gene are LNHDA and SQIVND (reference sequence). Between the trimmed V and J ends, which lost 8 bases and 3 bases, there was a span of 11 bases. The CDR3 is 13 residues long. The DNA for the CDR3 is TGTGCCAGTTCGAGGGGTATCAATCAGCCCCAGCATTTT. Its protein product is CASSRGINQPQHF. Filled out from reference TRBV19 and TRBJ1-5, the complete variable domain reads DGGITQSPKYLFRKEGQNVTLSCEQNLNHDAMYWYRQDPGQGLRLIYYSQIVNDFQKGDIAEGYSVSREKKESFPLTVTSAQKNPTAFYLCASSRGINQPQHFGDGTRLSIL.

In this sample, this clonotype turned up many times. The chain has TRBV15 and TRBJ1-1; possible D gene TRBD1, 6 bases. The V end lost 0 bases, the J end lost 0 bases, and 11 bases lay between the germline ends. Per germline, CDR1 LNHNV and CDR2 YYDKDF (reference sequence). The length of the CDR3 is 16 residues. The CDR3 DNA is TGTGCCACCAGCAGAGAGTTGTGGACAGTGAACACTGAAGCTTTCTTT. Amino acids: CATSRELWTVNTEAFF. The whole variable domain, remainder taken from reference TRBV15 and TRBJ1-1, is DAMVIQNPRYQVTQFGKPVTLSCSQTLNHNVMYWYQQKSSQAPKLLFHYYDKDFNNEADTPDNFQSRRPNTSFCFLDIRSPGLGDTAMYLCATSRELWTVNTEAFFGQGTRLTVV.

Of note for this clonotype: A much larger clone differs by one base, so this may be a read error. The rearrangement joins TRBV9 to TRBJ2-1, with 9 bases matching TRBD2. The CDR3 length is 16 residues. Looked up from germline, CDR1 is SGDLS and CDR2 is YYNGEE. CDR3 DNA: TGTGCCAGCAGCCCCCCCGGGACTAGCAGATACAATGAGCTGTTCTTC. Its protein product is CASSPPGTSRYNELFF.

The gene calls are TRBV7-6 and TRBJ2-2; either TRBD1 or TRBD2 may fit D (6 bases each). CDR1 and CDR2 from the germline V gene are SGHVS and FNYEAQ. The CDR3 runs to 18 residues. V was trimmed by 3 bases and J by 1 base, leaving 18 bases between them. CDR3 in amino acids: CASSFYGGGTLNTGELFF. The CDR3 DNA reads TGTGCCAGCAGCTTCTACGGAGGGGGGACACTGAACACCGGGGAGCTGTTTTTT.

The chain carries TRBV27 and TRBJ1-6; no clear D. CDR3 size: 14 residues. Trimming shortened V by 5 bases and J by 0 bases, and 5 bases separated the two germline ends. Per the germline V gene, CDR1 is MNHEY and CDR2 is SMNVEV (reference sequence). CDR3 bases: TGTGCCAGCAGTCAAGACTCCTATAATTCACCCCTCCACTTT. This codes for CASSQDSYNSPLHF.

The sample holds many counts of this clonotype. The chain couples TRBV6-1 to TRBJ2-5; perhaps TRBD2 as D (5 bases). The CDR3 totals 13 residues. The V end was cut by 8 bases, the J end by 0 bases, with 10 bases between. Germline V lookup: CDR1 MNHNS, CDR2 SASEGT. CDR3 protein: CASGSGYQETQYF. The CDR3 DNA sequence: TGTGCCAGCGGCAGCGGATACCAAGAGACCCAGTACTTC.

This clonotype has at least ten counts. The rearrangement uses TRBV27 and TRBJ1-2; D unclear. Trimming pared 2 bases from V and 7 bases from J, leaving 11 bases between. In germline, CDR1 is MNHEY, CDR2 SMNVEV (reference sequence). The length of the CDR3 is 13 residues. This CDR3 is CASSLGGQSGYTF. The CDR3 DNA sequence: TGTGCCAGCAGTTTAGGAGGTCAAAGTGGCTACACCTTC.

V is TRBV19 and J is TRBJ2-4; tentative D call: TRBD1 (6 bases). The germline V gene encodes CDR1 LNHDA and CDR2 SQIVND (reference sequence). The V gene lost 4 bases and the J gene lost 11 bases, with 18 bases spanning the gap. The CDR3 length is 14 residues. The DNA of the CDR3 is TGTGCCAGTAGTACGACAGGCCAACAAAGCGTTCAGTACTTC. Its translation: CASSTTGQQSVQYF.

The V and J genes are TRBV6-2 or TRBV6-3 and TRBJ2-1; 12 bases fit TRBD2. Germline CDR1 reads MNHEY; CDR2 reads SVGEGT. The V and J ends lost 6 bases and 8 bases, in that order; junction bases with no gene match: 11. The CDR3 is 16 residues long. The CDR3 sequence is CASSSIRLAGVYEQFF. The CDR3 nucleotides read TGTGCCAGCAGCTCGATCAGACTAGCGGGAGTATATGAGCAGTTCTTC.

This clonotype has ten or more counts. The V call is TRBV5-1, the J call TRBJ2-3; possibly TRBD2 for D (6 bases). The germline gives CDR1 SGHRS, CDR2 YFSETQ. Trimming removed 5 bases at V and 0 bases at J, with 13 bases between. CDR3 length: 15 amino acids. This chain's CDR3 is CASRRTGTSTDTQYF. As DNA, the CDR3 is TGCGCCAGCAGAAGGACGGGGACTAGCACAGATACGCAGTATTTT. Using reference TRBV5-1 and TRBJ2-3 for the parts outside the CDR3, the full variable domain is KAGVTQTPRYLIKTRGQQVTLSCSPISGHRSVSWYQQTPGQGLQFLFEYFSETQRNKGNFPGRFSGRQFSNSRSEMNVSTLELGDSALYLCASRRTGTSTDTQYFGPGTRLTVL.

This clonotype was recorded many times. The CDR3 here is CSANEGAANTGELFF. The CDR3 nucleotides read TGCAGTGCTAATGAGGGGGCTGCGAACACCGGGGAGCTGTTTTTT. The chain links TRBV20-1 to TRBJ2-2; 7 bases line up with TRBD1. This CDR3 comprises 15 residues. V shed 4 bases, J shed 0 bases, and the junction held 5 bases outside the gene matches. Germline CDR1 reads DFQATT; CDR2 reads SNEGSKA (reference sequence).

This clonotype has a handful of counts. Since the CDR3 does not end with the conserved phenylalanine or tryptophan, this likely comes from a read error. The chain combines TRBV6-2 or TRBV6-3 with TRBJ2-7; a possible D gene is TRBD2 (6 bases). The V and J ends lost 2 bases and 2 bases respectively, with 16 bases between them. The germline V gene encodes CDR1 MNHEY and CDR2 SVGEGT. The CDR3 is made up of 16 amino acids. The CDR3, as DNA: TGTGCCAGCAGTTACGTCACCTTAGCGGCCCCCTACGAGCAGTACCTC. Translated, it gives CASSYVTLAAPYEQYL.

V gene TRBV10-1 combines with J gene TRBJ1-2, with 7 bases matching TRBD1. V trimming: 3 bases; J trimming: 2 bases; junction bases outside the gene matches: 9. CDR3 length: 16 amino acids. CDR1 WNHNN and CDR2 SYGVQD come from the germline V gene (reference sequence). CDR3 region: CASSDEGARTNYGYTF. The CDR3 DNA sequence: TGCGCCAGCAGTGATGAGGGGGCGAGAACAAACTATGGCTACACCTTC.

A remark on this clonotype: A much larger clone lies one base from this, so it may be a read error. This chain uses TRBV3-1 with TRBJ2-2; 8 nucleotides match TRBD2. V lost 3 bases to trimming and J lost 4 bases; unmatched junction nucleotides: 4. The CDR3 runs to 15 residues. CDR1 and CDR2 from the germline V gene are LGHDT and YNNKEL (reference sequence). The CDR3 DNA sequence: TGTGCCAGCAGCCACGGGAGGGCCAGCACCGGGGAGCTGTTTTTT. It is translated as CASSHGRASTGELFF. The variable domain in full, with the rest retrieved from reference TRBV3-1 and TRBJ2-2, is DTAVSQTPKYLVTQMGNDKSIKCEQNLGHDTMYWYKQDSKKFLKIMFSYNNKELIINETVPNRFSPKSPDKAHLNLHINSLELGDSAVYFCASSHGRASTGELFFGEGSRLTVL.

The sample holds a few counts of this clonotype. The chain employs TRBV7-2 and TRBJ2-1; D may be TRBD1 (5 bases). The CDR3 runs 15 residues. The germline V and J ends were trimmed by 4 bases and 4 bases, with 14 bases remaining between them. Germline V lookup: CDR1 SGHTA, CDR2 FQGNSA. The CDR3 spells CASSSFSGPYNEQFF. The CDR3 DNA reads TGTGCCAGCAGCTCTTTTTCAGGGCCATACAATGAGCAGTTCTTC.